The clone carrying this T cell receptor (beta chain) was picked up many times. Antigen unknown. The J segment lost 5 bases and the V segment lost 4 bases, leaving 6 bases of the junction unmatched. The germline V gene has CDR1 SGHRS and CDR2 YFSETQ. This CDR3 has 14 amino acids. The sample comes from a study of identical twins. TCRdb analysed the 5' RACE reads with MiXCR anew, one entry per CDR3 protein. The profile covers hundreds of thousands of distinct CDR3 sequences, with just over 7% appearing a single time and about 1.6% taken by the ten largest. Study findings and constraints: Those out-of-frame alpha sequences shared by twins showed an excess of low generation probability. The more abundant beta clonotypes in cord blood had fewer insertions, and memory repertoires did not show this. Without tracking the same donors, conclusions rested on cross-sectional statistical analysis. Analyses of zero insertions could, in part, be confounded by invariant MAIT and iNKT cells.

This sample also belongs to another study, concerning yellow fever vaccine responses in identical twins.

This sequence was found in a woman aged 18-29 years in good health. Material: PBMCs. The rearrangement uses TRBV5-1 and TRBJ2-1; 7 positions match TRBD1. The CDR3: CASSPGTDNNEQFF. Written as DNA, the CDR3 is TGCGCCAGCAGCCCCGGGACAGATAACAATGAGCAGTTCTTC. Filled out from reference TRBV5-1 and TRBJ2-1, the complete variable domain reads KAGVTQTPRYLIKTRGQQVTLSCSPISGHRSVSWYQQTPGQGLQFLFEYFSETQRNKGNFPGRFSGRQFSNSRSEMNVSTLELGDSALYLCASSPGTDNNEQFFGPGTRLTVL.